This T cell receptor (beta chain) was observed in a study of T-cell reconstitution after alpha-beta-depleted transplantation in children. The authors prepared the TCRbeta library with unique molecular identifiers. MiXCR, run by TCRdb on the PCR reads, gives a single entry per CDR3 protein. The sample consists of a few hundred thousand distinct CDR3 sequences, 11% of them appearing once. Whole-study results and caveats: Several hundred expanded graft clones reportedly supplied alpha-beta T cells about two months after transplant. One year after transplant, T-cell counts and diversity came mostly from newly produced T cells. From surviving recipient T cells and thymic progenitors came the high day-60 TCRbeta diversity observed in some patients.

This clonotype has ten or more counts. What it recognizes is unknown. The germline gives CDR1 MDHEN, CDR2 SYDVKM. V trimming: 3 bases; J trimming: 7 bases; junction bases outside the gene matches: 19. The CDR3 totals 19 residues. This rearrangement joins TRBV28 to TRBJ2-1; 9 nucleotides line up with TRBD2. The sequenced sample was peripheral blood, obtained 180 days after TCRalphabeta/CD19-depleted stem cell transplant. The receptor was derived from a male patient aged 2 to 9 who had a stem cell transplant for chronic granulomatous disease, so the T cells may come from the graft donor. CDR3: CASSLTIAGGRVSRNEQFF. Written as DNA, the CDR3 is TGTGCCAGCAGTTTGACCATCGCAGGCGGGAGGGTAAGTCGGAATGAGCAGTTCTTC.